This T cell receptor (beta chain) originates from a study of blood T cell repertoires in COVID-19. About the research overall: COVID-19 samples, acute and convalescent, were from the United States, Italy and Spain. The cDNA or gDNA used as material had been derived from T cells, B-cell-depleted T cells, or PBMCs.

V shed 5 bases and J 7 bases; nucleotides not matched to a gene: 14. This CDR3 has 16 residues. In germline, CDR1 is SGHVS, CDR2 FQNEAQ. Per the authors' pipeline: By means of reference gene primer amplification, nucleated cell counts were estimated. Assay: immunoSEQ multiplex PCR; the TCRdb copy retains only in-frame clones and omits some. V and J calls and clone size are copied from that table; D and trimming were computed from the DNA. The data contain approximately 100,000 clones, roughly 82% of them singletons. Sequences were obtained from peripheral blood. The clonotype was recovered from a man between 65 and 80 years old with active or convalescent COVID-19. The rearrangement uses TRBV7-8 and TRBJ1-2; the match to TRBD1 covers 9 bases. The CDR3 spells CASSQDRGRGRGGYTF. The CDR3 DNA is TGTGCCAGCAGCCAGGACAGGGGAAGAGGTCGTGGTGGCTACACCTTC.